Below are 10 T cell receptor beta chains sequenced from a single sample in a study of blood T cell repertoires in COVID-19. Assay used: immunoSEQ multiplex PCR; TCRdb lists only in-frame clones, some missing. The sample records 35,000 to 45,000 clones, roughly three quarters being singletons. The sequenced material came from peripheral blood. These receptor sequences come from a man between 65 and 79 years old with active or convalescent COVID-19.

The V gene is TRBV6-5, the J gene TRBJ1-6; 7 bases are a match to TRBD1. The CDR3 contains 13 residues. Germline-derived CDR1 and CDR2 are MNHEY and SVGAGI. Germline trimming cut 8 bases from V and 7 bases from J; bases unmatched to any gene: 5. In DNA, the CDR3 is TGTGCCAGCCTTCCGGGACAGAATTCACCCCTCCACTTT. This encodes CASLPGQNSPLHF.

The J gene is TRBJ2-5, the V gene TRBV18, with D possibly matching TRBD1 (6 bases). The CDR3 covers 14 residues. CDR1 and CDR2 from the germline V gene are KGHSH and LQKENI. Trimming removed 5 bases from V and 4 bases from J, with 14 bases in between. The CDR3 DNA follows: TGTGCCAGCTCAGAGACAGGCTACGGAGAGACCCAGTACTTC. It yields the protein CASSETGYGETQYF.

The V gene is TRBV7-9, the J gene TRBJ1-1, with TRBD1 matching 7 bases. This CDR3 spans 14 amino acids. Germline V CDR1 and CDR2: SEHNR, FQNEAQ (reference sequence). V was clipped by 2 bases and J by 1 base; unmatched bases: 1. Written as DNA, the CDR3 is TGTGCCAGCAGCTTACAGGGGGGGAACACTGAAGCTTTCTTT. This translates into CASSLQGGNTEAFF.

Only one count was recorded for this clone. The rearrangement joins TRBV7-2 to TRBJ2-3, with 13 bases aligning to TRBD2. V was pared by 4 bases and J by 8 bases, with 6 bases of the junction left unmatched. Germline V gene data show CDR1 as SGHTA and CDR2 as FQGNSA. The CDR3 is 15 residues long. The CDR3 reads CASSSGLAGKFTQYF. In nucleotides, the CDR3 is TGTGCCAGCAGCTCGGGACTAGCGGGGAAGTTTACGCAGTATTTT.

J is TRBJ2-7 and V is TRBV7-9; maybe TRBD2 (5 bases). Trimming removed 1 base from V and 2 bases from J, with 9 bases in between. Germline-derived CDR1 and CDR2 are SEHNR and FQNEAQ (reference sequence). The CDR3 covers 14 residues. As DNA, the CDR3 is TGTGCCAGCAGCTTAGATTCGGGGACCTACGAGCAGTACTTC. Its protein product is CASSLDSGTYEQYF.

Here the CDR3 DNA reads TGTGCCAGCAGCCACCTAGCGGGGGTCTTGAGCTCCTACAATGAGCAGTTCTTC. Translating it yields CASSHLAGVLSSYNEQFF. The V and J genes are TRBV3-1 (or the pseudogene TRBV3-2) and TRBJ2-1, with 10 nucleotides matching TRBD2. The germline CDR1 and CDR2 sequences are LGHDT and YNNKEL (reference sequence). The trim removed 3 bases at V and 0 bases at J, leaving 8 bases unmatched. The CDR3 has 18 residues.

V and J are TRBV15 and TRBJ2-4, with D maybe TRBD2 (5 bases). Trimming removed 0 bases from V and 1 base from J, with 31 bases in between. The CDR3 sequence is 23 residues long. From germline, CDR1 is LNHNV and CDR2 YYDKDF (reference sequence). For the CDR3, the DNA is TGTGCCACCAGCAGAGATCGCTCCGGGAATAATTTTAATGTTTGGTTGGCCAAAAACATTCAGTACTTC. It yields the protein CATSRDRSGNNFNVWLAKNIQYF.

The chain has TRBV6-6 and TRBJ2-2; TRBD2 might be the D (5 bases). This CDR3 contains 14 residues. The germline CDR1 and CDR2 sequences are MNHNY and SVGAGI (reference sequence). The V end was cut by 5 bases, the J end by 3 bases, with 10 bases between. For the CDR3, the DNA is TGTGCCAGCAGTGGTAGCGAGTACACCGGGGAGCTGTTTTTT. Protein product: CASSGSEYTGELFF.

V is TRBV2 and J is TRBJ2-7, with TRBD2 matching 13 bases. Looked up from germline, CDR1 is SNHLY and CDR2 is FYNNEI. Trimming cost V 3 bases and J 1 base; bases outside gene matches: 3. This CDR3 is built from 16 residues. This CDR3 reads CASSETSGGRSYEQYF. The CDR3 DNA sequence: TGTGCCAGCAGTGAGACTAGCGGGGGGCGTTCCTACGAGCAGTACTTC.

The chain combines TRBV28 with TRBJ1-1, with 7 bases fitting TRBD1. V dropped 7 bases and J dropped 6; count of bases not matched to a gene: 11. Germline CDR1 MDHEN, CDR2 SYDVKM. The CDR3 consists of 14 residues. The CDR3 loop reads CASIQQGYGPEAFF. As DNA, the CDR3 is TGTGCCAGCATCCAACAGGGGTATGGTCCTGAAGCTTTCTTT.